A selection of T cell receptor beta chains follows, all from one sample in a study of T cell changes during pregnancy in multiple sclerosis. Method: immunoSEQ multiplex PCR; TCRdb's copy keeps in-frame clones and lacks some. The sample holds tens of thousands of clones, approximately 87% seen once. The starting material was peripheral blood, obtained after pregnancy. The origin of the receptors is a female donor in good health, enrolled as a control in a pregnancy study. Both conserved end residues are part of each CDR3. Fields, in order: CDR3 DNA, CDR3 protein, J gene, clone size, V gene, D gene. A D gene is named only where the DNA matches it firmly. Clone size, where shown, is once, few, many, or a class for clones that have expanded.

DNA: TGTGCCAGCAGCGAGGGACAGGGCTCCTACGAGCAGTACTTC
CDR3: CASSEGQGSYEQYF
J: TRBJ2-7
size: .
V: TRBV9
D: TRBD1

DNA: TGTGCCAGCAGTCAAACCAGCGGGCTAACCTACGAGCAGTACTTC
CDR3: CASSQTSGLTYEQYF
J: TRBJ2-7
size: .
V: TRBV27
D: .

DNA: TGCGCCAGCAGCCAAGATCGGCAGGGGACCGGGGAGCTGTTTTTT
CDR3: CASSQDRQGTGELFF
J: TRBJ2-2
size: .
V: TRBV4-1
D: .

DNA: TGTGCCATCAGTGAACAGGAGATCGGGGAGCTGTTTTTT
CDR3: CAISEQEIGELFF
J: TRBJ2-2
size: once
V: TRBV10-3
D: .

DNA: TGTGCCAGCAGCTCCGGACAGGGCTCCGGAGAGACCCAGTACTTC
CDR3: CASSSGQGSGETQYF
J: TRBJ2-5
size: .
V: TRBV7-2
D: TRBD1

DNA: TGTGCCAGCAGCTTAGGAGGGTACCCCTACGAGCAGTACTTC
CDR3: CASSLGGYPYEQYF
J: TRBJ2-7
size: few
V: TRBV11-3
D: .

DNA: TGTGCCAGTAGTATCTTGGTTGGCCAGCCCCAGCATTTT
CDR3: CASSILVGQPQHF
J: TRBJ1-5
size: .
V: TRBV19
D: .

DNA: TGTGCCAGTTCCGGGGGCGGGGGGGCAGATACGCAGTATTTT
CDR3: CASSGGGGADTQYF
J: TRBJ2-3
size: once
V: TRBV2
D: TRBD2

DNA: TGTGCCAGCAGCCAGGGTTGGAACACTGAAGCTTTCTTT
CDR3: CASSQGWNTEAFF
J: TRBJ1-1
size: .
V: TRBV6-1
D: .

DNA: TGTGCCAGCACTCCAGGAAGCCGTATCTACAATGAGCAGTTCTTC
CDR3: CASTPGSRIYNEQFF
J: TRBJ2-1
size: .
V: TRBV21-1
D: .

DNA: TGTGCCAGTAGTATGGCGGGGGTGTCCGGCTACACCTTC
CDR3: CASSMAGVSGYTF
J: TRBJ1-2
size: .
V: TRBV19
D: .

DNA: TGTGCCAGCGGGGACAGAGTCTACGAGCAGTACTTC
CDR3: CASGDRVYEQYF
J: TRBJ2-7
size: .
V: TRBV27
D: TRBD1

DNA: TGTGCCTGGAGGGGGGCCTTTTCCTACGAGCAGTACTTC
CDR3: CAWRGAFSYEQYF
J: TRBJ2-7
size: .
V: TRBV30
D: .

DNA: TGTGCCAGTAGTATTCGAGTACTTTCCAATCAGCCCCAGCATTTT
CDR3: CASSIRVLSNQPQHF
J: TRBJ1-5
size: .
V: TRBV19
D: .

DNA: TGTGCCATCGGGACTAGCGCTTCGCGGACCGGGGAGCTGTTTTTT
CDR3: CAIGTSASRTGELFF
J: TRBJ2-2
size: few
V: TRBV10-3
D: TRBD2

DNA: TGTGCCAGTAGTCCCCGGATAGCGGGGGGGCAAGAGACCCAGTACTTC
CDR3: CASSPRIAGGQETQYF
J: TRBJ2-5
size: .
V: TRBV19
D: TRBD2

DNA: TGCGCCAGCAGCCATGTCGAGCAGTACTTC
CDR3: CASSHVEQYF
J: TRBJ2-7
size: .
V: TRBV10-1
D: .

DNA: TGTGCCTGGAGTTACCGGGACAGGGTGGCCGGGGAGCTGTTTTTT
CDR3: CAWSYRDRVAGELFF
J: TRBJ2-2
size: .
V: TRBV30
D: TRBD1

DNA: TGCAGCGTTCCGGGGGACAGGCTGAACACTGAAGCTTTCTTT
CDR3: CSVPGDRLNTEAFF
J: TRBJ1-1
size: .
V: TRBV29-1
D: TRBD1

DNA: TGTGCCACCAGCAGGGGGGACACGGGGCGCTACGAGCAGTACTTC
CDR3: CATSRGDTGRYEQYF
J: TRBJ2-7
size: .
V: TRBV15
D: .

DNA: TGTGCCAGCAGTGAAGCAGGGGGCCAGTACAATGAGCAGTTCTTC
CDR3: CASSEAGGQYNEQFF
J: TRBJ2-1
size: .
V: TRBV2
D: TRBD1

DNA: TGTGCCAGCTCGCCGGACAGGGGTTTGGGCAACGAGCAGTACTTC
CDR3: CASSPDRGLGNEQYF
J: TRBJ2-7
size: .
V: TRBV6-1
D: TRBD1

DNA: TGTGCCAGCAGCCCAGCGTACACTGAAGCTTTCTTT
CDR3: CASSPAYTEAFF
J: TRBJ1-1
size: .
V: TRBV9
D: .

DNA: TGCGCCAGCAGTGAGGGACAGGATAATTCACCCCTCCACTTT
CDR3: CASSEGQDNSPLHF
J: TRBJ1-6
size: .
V: TRBV10-1
D: TRBD1

DNA: TGTGCCAGCAGTAATGGACAGGGGGAAGGCAAAAACATTCAGTACTTC
CDR3: CASSNGQGEGKNIQYF
J: TRBJ2-4
size: .
V: TRBV7-9
D: TRBD1

DNA: TGTGCCAGCAACGGCGGGACCCCTTACAATGAGCAGTTCTTC
CDR3: CASNGGTPYNEQFF
J: TRBJ2-1
size: .
V: TRBV6-5
D: .